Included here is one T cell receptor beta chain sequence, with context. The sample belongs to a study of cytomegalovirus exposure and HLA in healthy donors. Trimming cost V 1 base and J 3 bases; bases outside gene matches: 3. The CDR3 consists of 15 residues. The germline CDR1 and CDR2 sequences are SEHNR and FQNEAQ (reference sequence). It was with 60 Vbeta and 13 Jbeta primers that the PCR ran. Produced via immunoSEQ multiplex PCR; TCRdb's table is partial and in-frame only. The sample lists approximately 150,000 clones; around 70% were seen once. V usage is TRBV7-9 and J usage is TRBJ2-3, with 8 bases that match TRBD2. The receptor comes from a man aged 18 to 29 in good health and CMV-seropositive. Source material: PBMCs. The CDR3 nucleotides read TGTGCCAGCAGCTTAGGAGTAGCGGGGACAGATACGCAGTATTTT. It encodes CASSLGVAGTDTQYF.